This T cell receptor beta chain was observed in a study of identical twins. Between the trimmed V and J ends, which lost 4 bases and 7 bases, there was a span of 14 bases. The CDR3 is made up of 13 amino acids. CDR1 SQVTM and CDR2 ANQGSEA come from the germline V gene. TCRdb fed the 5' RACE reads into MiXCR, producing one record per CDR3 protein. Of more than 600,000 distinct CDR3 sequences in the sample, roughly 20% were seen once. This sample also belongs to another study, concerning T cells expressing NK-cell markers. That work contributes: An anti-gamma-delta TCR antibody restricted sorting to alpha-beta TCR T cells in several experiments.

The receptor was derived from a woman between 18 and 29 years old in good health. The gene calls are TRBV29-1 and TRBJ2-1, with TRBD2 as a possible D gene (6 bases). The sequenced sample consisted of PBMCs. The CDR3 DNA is TGCAGCGTTGCCGCTTCAAGCGGGAATGAGCAGTTCTTC. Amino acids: CSVAASSGNEQFF.